Below are 5 T cell receptor beta chains sequenced from a single sample in a study of regulatory T cells in long-lasting Graves disease. Libraries of TCR beta came from iRepertoire HTBI primers plus Arm-PCR of CDR3 regions. TCRdb itself ran the multiplex PCR reads through MiXCR, one entry per CDR3 protein. The sample includes more than 300,000 distinct CDR3 sequences, 20% to 25% of them seen just once. Time point defined: persistent/refractory GD, antithyroid drugs over 5 years with positive TRAb. PBMC RNA served as the TCR library source. The input for sequencing was peripheral blood mononuclear cells (PBMCs), taken when the disease was refractory, from a patient treated with antithyroid drugs. The receptors derive from a woman between 40 and 50 years old with Graves disease.

This clonotype has ten or more counts. The chain couples TRBV29-1 to TRBJ1-2, with 7 bases fitting TRBD1. CDR3 length: 16 amino acids. CDR1 and CDR2 (germline): SQVTM, ANQGSEA. After removal of 4 bases from V and 3 bases from J, the junction contained 14 bases not matched to a gene. CDR3 residues: CSVGPSLQGPYYGYTF. The CDR3 DNA follows: TGCAGCGTTGGCCCCTCCCTACAGGGGCCTTACTATGGCTACACCTTC.

This clonotype was detected many times. V gene TRBV28 combines with J gene TRBJ2-5; perhaps D is TRBD1 or TRBD2 (6 bases each). Looked up from germline, CDR1 is MDHEN and CDR2 is SYDVKM. V was shortened by 5 bases and J by 3 bases, with 16 bases between the two germline ends. The CDR3 loop spans 15 amino acids. CDR3 residues: CASSRGGDNEETQYF. In DNA form, the CDR3 reads TGTGCCAGCAGTCGCGGAGGGGACAACGAAGAGACCCAGTACTTC.

In this sample, this clonotype turned up a few times. V is TRBV4-1 and J is TRBJ2-5; a possible D gene is TRBD2 (5 bases). Germline lookup yields CDR1 MGHRA and CDR2 YSYEKL. The CDR3 consists of 15 residues. Trimming removed 3 bases at V and 5 bases at J, with 16 bases between. The CDR3 nucleotides are TGCGCCAGCAGCCAGGGGATCCGGACTCTGGAGACCCAGTACTTC. Protein: CASSQGIRTLETQYF.

This clonotype was counted at least ten times. The chain has TRBV2 and TRBJ2-5; a possible D gene is TRBD1 (5 bases). CDR3 length: 13 amino acids. In germline, CDR1 is SNHLY, CDR2 FYNNEI. V shed 6 bases and J shed 7 bases, with 15 bases lying between them. CDR3 sequence (DNA): TGTGCCAGCAGAGGTACAGGTATGGGGACCCAGTACTTC. Its translation is CASRGTGMGTQYF.

The J gene is TRBJ2-1, the V gene TRBV3-1; D may be TRBD1 (6 bases). The V end lost 3 bases, the J end lost 9 bases, and 30 bases lay between the germline ends. Per the germline V gene, CDR1 is LGHDT and CDR2 is YNNKEL (reference sequence). The CDR3 contains 19 residues. The CDR3 sequence: CASSHQGPKGRGALGEQFF. In nucleotides, the CDR3 is TGTGCCAGCAGCCACCAGGGTCCAAAGGGCAGGGGCGCCCTTGGTGAGCAGTTCTTC.